This T cell receptor (beta chain) was sequenced in a study of blood T cell repertoires in COVID-19. Study background: Some COVID-19 samples were acute and others convalescent; all came from the United States, Italy and Spain. Sources were T cells, B-cell-depleted T cells, or PBMCs; the material itself was cDNA or gDNA.

Trimming removed 3 bases from V and 4 bases from J; junction bases left unmatched: 13. Germline-derived CDR1 and CDR2 are SGHNT and YYREEE (reference sequence). The CDR3 consists of 18 residues. Profiling relied on immunoSEQ multiplex PCR, and the TCRdb table lists in-frame clones only, not all of them. The table lists tens of thousands of clones, around 89% of them singletons. The sequence derives from a woman between 55 and 75 years old with acute or convalescent COVID-19. The specimen sequenced was peripheral blood. J is TRBJ1-2 and V is TRBV5-4, with 12 bases that match TRBD1. This chain's CDR3 is CASSWGDRGRIPPYGYTF. CDR3 sequence (DNA): TGTGCCAGCAGCTGGGGGGACAGGGGGCGCATCCCCCCCTATGGCTACACCTTC.